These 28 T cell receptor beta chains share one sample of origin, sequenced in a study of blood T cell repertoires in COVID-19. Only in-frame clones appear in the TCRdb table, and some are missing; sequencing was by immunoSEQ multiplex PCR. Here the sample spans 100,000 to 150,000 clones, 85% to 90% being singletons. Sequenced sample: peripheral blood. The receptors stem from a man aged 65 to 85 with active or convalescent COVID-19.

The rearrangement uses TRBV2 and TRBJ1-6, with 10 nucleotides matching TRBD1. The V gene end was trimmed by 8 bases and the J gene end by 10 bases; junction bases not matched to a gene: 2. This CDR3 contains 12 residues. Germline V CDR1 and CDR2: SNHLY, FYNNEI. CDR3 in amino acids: CASGTGESPLHF. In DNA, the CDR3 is TGTGCCAGCGGGACAGGGGAATCACCCCTCCACTTT.

The DNA for the CDR3 is TGTGCCAGCAGCCGTACTAGCCGCACAGATACGCAGTATTTT. Protein sequence: CASSRTSRTDTQYF. This chain uses TRBV27 with TRBJ2-3; the D gene is possibly TRBD2 (6 bases). The germline V and J ends were trimmed by 6 bases and 1 base, with 11 bases remaining between them. This CDR3 spans 14 amino acids. Germline values: CDR1 MNHEY, CDR2 SMNVEV (reference sequence).

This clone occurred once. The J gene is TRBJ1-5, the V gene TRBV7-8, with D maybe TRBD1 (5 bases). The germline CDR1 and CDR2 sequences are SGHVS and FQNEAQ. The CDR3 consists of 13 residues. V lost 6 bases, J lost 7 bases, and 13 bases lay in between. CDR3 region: CASSSGIEQPQHF. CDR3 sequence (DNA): TGTGCCAGCAGTTCAGGGATTGAGCAGCCCCAGCATTTT.

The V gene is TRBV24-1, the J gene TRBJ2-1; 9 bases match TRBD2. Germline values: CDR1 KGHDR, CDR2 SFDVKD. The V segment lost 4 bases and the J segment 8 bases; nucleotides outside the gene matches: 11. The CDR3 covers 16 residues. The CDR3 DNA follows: TGTGCCACCAGTGACGGACTAGCGAGTATTGGGGATGAGCAGTTCTTC. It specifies CATSDGLASIGDEQFF.

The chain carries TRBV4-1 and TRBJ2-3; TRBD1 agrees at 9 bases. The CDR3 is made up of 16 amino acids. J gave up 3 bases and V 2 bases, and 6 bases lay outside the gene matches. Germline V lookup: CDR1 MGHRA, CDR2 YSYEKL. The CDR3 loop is CASSQLDRGTTDTQYF. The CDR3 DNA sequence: TGCGCCAGCAGCCAATTGGACAGGGGTACTACAGATACGCAGTATTTT.

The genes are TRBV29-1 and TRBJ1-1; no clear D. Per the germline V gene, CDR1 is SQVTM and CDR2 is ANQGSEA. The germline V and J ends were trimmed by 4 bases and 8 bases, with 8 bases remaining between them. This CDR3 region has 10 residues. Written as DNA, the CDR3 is TGCAGCGTTGTGGTCCGGGAAGCTTTCTTT. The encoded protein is CSVVVREAFF.

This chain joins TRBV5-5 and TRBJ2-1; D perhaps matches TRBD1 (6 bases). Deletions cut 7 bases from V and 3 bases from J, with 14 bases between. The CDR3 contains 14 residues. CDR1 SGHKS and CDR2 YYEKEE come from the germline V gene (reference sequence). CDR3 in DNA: TGTGCCAGCGTCCGGGACACTAGCTACAATGAGCAGTTCTTC. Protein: CASVRDTSYNEQFF.

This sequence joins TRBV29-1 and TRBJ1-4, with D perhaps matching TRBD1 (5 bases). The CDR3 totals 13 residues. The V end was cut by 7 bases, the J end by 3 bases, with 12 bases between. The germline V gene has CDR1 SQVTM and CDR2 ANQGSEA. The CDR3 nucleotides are TGCAGCGCCATTGACAGATCTAATGAAAAACTGTTTTTT. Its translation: CSAIDRSNEKLFF.

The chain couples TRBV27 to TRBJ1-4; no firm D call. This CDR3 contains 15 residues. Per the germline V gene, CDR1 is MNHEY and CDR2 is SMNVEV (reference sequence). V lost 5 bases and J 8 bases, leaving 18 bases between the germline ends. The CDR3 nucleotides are TGTGCCAGCAGTCCCCATCCCGCCGTCGAGGAAAAACTGTTTTTT. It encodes CASSPHPAVEEKLFF.

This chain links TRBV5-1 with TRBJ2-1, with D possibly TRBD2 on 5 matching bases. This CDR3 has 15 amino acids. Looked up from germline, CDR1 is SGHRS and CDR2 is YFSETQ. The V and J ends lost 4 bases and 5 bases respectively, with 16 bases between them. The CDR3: CASSPSGRNDNEQFF. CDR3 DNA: TGCGCCAGCAGCCCGAGCGGCCGCAACGACAATGAGCAGTTCTTC. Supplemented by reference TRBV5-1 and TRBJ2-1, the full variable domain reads KAGVTQTPRYLIKTRGQQVTLSCSPISGHRSVSWYQQTPGQGLQFLFEYFSETQRNKGNFPGRFSGRQFSNSRSEMNVSTLELGDSALYLCASSPSGRNDNEQFFGPGTRLTVL.

CDR3 bases: TGTGCCAGCTTCCGCCGCGGGGGTGAGACCCAGTACTTC. It translates to CASFRRGGETQYF. The chain has TRBV18 and TRBJ2-5; 7 bases are shared with TRBD2. The CDR3 totals 13 residues. Germline V gives CDR1 KGHSH, CDR2 LQKENI. Trimming removed 7 bases from V and 5 bases from J; junction bases left unmatched: 7. Variable domain in full (rest from reference TRBV18 and TRBJ2-5): NAGVMQNPRHLVRRRGQEARLRCSPMKGHSHVYWYRQLPEEGLKFMVYLQKENIIDESGMPKERFSAEFPKEGPSILRIQQVVRGDSAAYFCASFRRGGETQYFGPGTRLLVL.

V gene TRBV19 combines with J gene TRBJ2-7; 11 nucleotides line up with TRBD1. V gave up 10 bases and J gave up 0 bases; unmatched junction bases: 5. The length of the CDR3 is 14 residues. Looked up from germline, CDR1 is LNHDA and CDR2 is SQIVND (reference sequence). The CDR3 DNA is TGTGCCAAATTGGACAGGGGGCCCTCCTACGAGCAGTACTTC. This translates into CAKLDRGPSYEQYF.

The CDR3 loop is CASTPSGMWETQYF. The DNA of the CDR3 is TGTGCCAGCACTCCTAGCGGGATGTGGGAGACCCAGTACTTC. V usage is TRBV6-6 and J usage is TRBJ2-5, with 9 bases identical to TRBD2. The CDR3 sequence is 14 residues long. V lost 7 bases, J lost 5 bases, and 8 bases stayed unmatched. Germline assignment: CDR1 MNHNY and CDR2 SVGAGI (reference sequence).

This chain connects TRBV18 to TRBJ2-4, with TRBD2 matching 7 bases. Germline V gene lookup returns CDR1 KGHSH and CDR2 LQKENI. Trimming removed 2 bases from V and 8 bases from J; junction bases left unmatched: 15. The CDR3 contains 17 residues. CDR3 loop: CASSPYWDGGSSDIQYF. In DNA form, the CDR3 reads TGTGCCAGCTCACCATACTGGGATGGCGGGAGTTCGGACATTCAGTACTTC.

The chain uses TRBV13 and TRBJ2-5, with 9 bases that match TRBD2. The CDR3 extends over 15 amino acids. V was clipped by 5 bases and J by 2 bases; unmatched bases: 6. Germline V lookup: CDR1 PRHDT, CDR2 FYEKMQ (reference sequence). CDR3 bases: TGTGCCAGCAGCCCGGGCGGGAGGGGGCAAGAGACCCAGTACTTC. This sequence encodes CASSPGGRGQETQYF.

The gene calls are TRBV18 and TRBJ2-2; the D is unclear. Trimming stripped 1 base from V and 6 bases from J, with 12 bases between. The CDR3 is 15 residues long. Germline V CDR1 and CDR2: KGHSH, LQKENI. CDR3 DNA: TGTGCCAGCTCACCACGTGCCGACGAGGCCGGGGAGCTGTTTTTT. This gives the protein CASSPRADEAGELFF.

As DNA, the CDR3 is TGTGCCAGCAGCTCAGCGGAGGGCTATGGCTACACCTTC. Protein product: CASSSAEGYGYTF. The J gene is TRBJ1-2, the V gene TRBV28; D is unclear. CDR3 length: 13 residues. The V end was cut by 6 bases, the J end by 4 bases, with 12 bases between. Per germline, CDR1 MDHEN and CDR2 SYDVKM.

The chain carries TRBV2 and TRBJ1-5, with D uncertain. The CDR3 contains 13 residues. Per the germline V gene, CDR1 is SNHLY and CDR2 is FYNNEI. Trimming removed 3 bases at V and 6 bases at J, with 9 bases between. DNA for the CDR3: TGTGCCAGCAGTGACCGTGCGGGTCAGCCCCAGCATTTT. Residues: CASSDRAGQPQHF. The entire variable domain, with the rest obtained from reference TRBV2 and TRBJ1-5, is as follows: EPEVTQTPSHQVTQMGQEVILRCVPISNHLYFYWYRQILGQKVEFLVSFYNNEISEKSEIFDDQFSVERPDGSNFTLKIRSTKLEDSAMYFCASSDRAGQPQHFGDGTRLSIL.

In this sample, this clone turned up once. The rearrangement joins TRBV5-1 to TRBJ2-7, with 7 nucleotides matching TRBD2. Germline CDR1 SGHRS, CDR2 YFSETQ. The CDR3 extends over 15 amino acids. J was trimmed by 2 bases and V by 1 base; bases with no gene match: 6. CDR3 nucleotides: TGCGCCAGCAGCTTGAGCGGCGGGAGAACCTACGAGCAGTACTTC. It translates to CASSLSGGRTYEQYF.

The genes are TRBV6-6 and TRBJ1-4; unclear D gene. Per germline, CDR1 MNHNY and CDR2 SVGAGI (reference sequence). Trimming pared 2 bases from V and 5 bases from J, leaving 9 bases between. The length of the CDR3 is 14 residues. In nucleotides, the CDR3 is TGTGCCAGCAGTTACGGGCAGATAAATGAAAAACTGTTTTTT. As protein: CASSYGQINEKLFF.

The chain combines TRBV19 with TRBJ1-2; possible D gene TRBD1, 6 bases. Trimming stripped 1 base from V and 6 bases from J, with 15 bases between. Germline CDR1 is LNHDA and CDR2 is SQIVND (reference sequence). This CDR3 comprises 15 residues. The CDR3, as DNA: TGTGCCAGTAGTATAGGTTCAGGGGAGTGGGATGGCTACACCTTC. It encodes CASSIGSGEWDGYTF.

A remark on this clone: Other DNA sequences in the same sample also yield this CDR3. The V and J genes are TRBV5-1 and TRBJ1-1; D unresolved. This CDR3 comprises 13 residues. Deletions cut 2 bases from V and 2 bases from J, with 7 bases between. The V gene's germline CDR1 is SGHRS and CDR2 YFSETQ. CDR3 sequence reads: CASSFSVNTEAFF. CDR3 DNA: TGCGCCAGCAGCTTCTCAGTCAACACTGAAGCTTTCTTT. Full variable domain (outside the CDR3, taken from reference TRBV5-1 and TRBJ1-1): KAGVTQTPRYLIKTRGQQVTLSCSPISGHRSVSWYQQTPGQGLQFLFEYFSETQRNKGNFPGRFSGRQFSNSRSEMNVSTLELGDSALYLCASSFSVNTEAFFGQGTRLTVV.

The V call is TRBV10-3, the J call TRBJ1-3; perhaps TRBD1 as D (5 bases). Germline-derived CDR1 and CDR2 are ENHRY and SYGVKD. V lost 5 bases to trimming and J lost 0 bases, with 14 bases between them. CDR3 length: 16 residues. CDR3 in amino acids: CAISPQGESSGNTIYF. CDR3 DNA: TGTGCCATCAGTCCCCAGGGTGAGAGCTCTGGAAACACCATATATTTT.

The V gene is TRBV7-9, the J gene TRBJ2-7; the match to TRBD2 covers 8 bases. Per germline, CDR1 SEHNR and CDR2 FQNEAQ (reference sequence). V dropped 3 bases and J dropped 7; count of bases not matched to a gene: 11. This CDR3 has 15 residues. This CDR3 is CASSLRGSGIPEQYF. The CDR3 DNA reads TGTGCCAGCAGCTTGAGGGGTAGCGGGATCCCAGAGCAGTACTTC.

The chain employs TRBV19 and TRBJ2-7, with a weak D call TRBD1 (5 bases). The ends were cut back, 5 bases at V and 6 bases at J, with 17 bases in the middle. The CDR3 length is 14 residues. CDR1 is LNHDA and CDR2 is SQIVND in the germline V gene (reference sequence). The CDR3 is CASSHLGLGFEQYF. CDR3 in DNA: TGTGCCAGTAGTCACCTGGGGCTAGGTTTCGAGCAGTACTTC.

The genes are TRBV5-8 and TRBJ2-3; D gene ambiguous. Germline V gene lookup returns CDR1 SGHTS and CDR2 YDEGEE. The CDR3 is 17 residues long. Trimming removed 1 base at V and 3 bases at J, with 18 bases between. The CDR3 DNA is TGTGCCAGCAGCTTGTGTGGCTCTTCTGATTGTACAGATACGCAGTATTTT. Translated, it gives CASSLCGSSDCTDTQYF.

CDR3 sequence reads: CASSYRAGGYGYTF. DNA of the CDR3: TGTGCCAGCAGTTATAGAGCAGGGGGCTATGGCTACACCTTC. This chain uses TRBV6-5 with TRBJ1-2; 7 bases map to TRBD1. CDR3 length equals 14 residues. Trimming removed 3 bases from V and 4 bases from J; junction bases left unmatched: 5. Germline values: CDR1 MNHEY, CDR2 SVGAGI.

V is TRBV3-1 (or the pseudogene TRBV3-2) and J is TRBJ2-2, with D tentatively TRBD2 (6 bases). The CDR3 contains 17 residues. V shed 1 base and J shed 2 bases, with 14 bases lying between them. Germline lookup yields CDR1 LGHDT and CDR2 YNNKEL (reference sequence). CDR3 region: CASSQVRASDNTGELFF. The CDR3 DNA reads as TGTGCCAGCAGCCAAGTTAGGGCTAGCGATAACACCGGGGAGCTGTTTTTT.